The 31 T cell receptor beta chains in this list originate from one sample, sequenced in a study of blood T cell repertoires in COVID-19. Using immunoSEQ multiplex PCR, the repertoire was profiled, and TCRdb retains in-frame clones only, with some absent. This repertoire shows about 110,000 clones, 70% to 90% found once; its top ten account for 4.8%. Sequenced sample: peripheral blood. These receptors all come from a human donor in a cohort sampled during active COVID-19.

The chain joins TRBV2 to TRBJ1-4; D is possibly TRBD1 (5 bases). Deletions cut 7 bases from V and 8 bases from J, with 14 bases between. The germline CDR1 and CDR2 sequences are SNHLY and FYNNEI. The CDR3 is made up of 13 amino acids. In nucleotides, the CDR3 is TGTGCCAGCAAGGACATCCGAGGAGAAAAACTGTTTTTT. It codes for CASKDIRGEKLFF.

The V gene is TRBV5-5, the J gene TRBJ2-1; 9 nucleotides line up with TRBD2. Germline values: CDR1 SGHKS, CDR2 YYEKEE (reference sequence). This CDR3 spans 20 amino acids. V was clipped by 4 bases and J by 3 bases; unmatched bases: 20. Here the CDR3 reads CASSEEVAGVPGFGYNEQFF. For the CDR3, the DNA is TGTGCCAGCAGCGAGGAGGTAGCGGGAGTTCCCGGTTTCGGCTACAATGAGCAGTTCTTC.

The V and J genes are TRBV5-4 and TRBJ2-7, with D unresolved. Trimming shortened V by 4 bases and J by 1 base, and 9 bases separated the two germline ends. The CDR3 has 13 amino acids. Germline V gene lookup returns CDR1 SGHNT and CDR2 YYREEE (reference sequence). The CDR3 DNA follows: TGTGCCAGCAGCATGGACGGTTCCTACGAGCAGTACTTC. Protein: CASSMDGSYEQYF.

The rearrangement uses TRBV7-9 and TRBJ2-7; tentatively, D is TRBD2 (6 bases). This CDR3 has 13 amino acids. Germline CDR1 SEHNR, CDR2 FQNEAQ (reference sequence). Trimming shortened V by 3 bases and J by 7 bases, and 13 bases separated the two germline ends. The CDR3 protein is CASSLASVNEQYF. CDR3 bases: TGTGCCAGCAGCTTGGCTAGCGTAAATGAGCAGTACTTC.

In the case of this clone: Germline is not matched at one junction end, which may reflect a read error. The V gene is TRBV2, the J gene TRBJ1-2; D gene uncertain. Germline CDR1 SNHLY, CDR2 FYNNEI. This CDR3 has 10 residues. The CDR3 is CASRPGGPAF. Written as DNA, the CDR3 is TGTGCCAGCAGGCCCGGAGGGCCCGCCTTC.

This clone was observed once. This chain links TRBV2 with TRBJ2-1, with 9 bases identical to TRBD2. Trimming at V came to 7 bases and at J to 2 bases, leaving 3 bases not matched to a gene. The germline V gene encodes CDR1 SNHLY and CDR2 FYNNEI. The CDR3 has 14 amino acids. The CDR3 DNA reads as TGTGCCAGCAACCTAGCGGGGACCTACAATGAGCAGTTCTTC. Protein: CASNLAGTYNEQFF.

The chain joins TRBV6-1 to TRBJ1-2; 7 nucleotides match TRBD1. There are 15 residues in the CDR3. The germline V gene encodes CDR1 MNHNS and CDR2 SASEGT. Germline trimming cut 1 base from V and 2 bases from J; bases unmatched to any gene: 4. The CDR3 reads CASSEGAGQNYGYTF. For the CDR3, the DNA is TGTGCCAGCAGTGAAGGTGCGGGACAGAACTATGGCTACACCTTC.

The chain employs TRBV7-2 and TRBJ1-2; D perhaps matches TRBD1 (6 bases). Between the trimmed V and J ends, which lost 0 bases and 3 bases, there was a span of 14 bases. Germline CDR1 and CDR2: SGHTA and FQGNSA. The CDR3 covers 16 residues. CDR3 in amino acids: CASSLAGTRWDYGYTF. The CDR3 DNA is TGTGCCAGCAGCTTAGCGGGGACACGATGGGACTATGGCTACACCTTC.

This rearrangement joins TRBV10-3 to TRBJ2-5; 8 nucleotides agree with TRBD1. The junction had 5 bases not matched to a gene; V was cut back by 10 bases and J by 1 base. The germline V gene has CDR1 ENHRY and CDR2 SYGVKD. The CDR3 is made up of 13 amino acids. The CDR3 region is CATTQGAQETQYF. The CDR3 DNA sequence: TGTGCCACCACCCAGGGGGCCCAAGAGACCCAGTACTTC.

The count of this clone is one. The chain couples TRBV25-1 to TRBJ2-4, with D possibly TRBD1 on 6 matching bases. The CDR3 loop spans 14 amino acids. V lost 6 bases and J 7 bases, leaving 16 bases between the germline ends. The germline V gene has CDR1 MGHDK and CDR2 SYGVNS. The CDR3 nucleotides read TGTGCCAGCAGGGAAACAGGGATCGGGAACATTCAGTACTTC. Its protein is CASRETGIGNIQYF.

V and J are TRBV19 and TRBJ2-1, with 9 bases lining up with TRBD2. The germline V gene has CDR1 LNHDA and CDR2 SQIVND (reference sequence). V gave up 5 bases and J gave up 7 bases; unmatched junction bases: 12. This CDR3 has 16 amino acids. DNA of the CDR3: TGTGCCAGTAGTGTTGTTGGGTCTAGCGGGACTAATGAGCAGTTCTTC. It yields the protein CASSVVGSSGTNEQFF.

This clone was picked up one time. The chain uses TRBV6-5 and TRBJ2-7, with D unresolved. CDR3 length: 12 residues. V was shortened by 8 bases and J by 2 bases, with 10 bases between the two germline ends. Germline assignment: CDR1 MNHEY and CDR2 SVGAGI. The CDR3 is CASERGTYEQYF. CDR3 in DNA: TGTGCCAGCGAAAGAGGAACCTACGAGCAGTACTTC.

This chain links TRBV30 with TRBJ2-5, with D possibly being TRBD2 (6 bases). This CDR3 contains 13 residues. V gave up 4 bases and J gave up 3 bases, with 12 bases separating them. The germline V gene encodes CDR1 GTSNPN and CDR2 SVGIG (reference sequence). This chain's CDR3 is CAWTWGRKETQYF. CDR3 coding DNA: TGTGCCTGGACGTGGGGGAGGAAAGAGACCCAGTACTTC.

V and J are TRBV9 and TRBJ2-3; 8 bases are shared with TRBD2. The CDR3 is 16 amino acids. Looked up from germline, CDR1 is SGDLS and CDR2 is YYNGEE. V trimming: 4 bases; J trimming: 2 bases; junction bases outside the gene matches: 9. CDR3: CASSPQSGGVTDTQYF. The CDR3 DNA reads TGTGCCAGCAGCCCTCAGAGCGGGGGCGTCACAGATACGCAGTATTTT.

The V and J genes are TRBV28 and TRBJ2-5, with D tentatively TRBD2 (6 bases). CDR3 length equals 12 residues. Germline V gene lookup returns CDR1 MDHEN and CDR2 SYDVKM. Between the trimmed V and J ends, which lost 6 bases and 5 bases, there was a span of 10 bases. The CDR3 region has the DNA TGTGCCAGCAGGGGGGGTTGGGAGACCCAGTACTTC. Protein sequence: CASRGGWETQYF. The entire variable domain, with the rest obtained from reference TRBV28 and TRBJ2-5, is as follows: DVKVTQSSRYLVKRTGEKVFLECVQDMDHENMFWYRQDPGLGLRLIYFSYDVKMKEKGDIPEGYSVSREKKERFSLILESASTNQTSMYLCASRGGWETQYFGPGTRLLVL.

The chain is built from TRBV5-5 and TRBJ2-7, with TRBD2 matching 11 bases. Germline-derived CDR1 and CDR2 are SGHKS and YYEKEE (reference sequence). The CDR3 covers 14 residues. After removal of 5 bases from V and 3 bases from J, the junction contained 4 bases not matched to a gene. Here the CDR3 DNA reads TGTGCCAGCAGACCTGGACTAGCGGGCTACGAGCAGTACTTC. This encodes CASRPGLAGYEQYF.

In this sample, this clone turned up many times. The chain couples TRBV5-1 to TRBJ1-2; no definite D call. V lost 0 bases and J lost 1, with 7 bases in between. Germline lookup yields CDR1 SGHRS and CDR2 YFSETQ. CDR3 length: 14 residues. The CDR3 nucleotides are TGCGCCAGCAGCTTGGACAGAAGTAACTATGGCTACACCTTC. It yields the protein CASSLDRSNYGYTF.

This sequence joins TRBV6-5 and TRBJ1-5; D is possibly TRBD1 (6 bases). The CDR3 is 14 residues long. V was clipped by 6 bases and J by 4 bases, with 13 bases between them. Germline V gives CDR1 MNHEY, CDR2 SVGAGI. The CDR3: CASRKHQGNQPQHF. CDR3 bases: TGTGCCAGCAGAAAACACCAGGGGAATCAGCCCCAGCATTTT.

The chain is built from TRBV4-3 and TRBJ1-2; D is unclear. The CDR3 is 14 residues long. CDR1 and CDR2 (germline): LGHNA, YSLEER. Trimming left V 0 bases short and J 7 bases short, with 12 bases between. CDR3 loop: CASSQERFSGGYTF. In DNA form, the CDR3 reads TGCGCCAGCAGCCAAGAGCGGTTTAGTGGTGGCTACACCTTC.

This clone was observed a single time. CDR3 sequence: CASSLGTSGSYEQFF. CDR3 nucleotides: TGTGCCAGCAGTCTCGGGACTAGCGGGAGCTATGAGCAGTTCTTC. V and J are TRBV28 and TRBJ2-1; 14 bases match TRBD2. After removal of 5 bases from V and 8 bases from J, the junction contained 5 bases not matched to a gene. Germline V lookup: CDR1 MDHEN, CDR2 SYDVKM. The CDR3 contains 15 residues.

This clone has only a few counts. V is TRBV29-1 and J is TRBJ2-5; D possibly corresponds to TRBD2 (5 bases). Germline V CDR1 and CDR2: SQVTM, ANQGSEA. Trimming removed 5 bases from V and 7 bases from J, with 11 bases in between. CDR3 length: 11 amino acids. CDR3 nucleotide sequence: TGCAGCGTTACGGGGTCCGGGACCCAGTACTTC. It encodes CSVTGSGTQYF.

This CDR3 is CASSQAPGQGPYGYTF. The CDR3 coding sequence is TGCGCCAGCAGCCAAGCTCCGGGACAGGGGCCCTATGGCTACACCTTC. The rearrangement uses TRBV4-1 and TRBJ1-2, with 10 bases fitting TRBD1. This CDR3 has 16 residues. V was clipped by 1 base and J by 4 bases; unmatched bases: 6. CDR1 and CDR2 (germline): MGHRA, YSYEKL.

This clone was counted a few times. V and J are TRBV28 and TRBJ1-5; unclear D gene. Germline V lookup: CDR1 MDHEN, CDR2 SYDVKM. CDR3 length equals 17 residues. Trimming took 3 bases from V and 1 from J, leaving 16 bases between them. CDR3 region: CASSFLSAEASNQPQHF. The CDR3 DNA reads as TGTGCCAGCAGTTTCCTCTCCGCGGAGGCGAGCAATCAGCCCCAGCATTTT.

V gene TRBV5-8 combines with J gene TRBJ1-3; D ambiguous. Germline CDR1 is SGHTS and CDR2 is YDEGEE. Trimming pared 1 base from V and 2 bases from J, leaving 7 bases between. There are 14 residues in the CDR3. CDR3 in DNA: TGTGCCAGCAGCTTGTGGGCTCCTGGAAACACCATATATTTT. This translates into CASSLWAPGNTIYF.

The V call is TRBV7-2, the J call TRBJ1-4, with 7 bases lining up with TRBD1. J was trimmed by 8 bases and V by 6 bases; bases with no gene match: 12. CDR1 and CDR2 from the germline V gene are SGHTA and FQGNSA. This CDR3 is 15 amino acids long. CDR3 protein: CASRRTGTVGEKLFF. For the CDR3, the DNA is TGTGCCAGCAGAAGAACGGGGACAGTTGGGGAAAAACTGTTTTTT.

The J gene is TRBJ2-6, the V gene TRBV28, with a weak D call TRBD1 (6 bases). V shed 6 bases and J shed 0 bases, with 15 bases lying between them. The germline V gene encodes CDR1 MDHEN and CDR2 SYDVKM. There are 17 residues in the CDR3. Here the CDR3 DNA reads TGTGCCAGCAGAACCGGGACATTCTCCTCTGGGGCCAACGTCCTGACTTTC. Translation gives CASRTGTFSSGANVLTF.

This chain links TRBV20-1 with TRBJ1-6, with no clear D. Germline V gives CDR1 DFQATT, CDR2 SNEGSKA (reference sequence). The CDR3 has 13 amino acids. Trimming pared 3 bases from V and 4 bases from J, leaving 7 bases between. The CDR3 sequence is CSASGEYNSPLHF. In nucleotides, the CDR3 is TGCAGTGCTAGTGGAGAATATAATTCACCCCTCCACTTT.

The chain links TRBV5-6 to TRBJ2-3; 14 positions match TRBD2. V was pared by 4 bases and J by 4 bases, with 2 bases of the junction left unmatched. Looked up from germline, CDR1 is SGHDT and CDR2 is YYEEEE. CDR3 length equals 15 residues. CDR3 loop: CASSRGLAGADTQYF. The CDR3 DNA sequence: TGTGCCAGCAGCCGGGGACTAGCGGGAGCAGATACGCAGTATTTT.

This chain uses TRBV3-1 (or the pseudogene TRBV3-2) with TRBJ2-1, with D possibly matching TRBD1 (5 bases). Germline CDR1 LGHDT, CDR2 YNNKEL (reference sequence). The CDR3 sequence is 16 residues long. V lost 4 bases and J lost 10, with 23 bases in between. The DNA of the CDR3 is TGTGCCAGCAGCCCGACCTTGCGGACATCAAAACCGGAGCAGTTCTTC. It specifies CASSPTLRTSKPEQFF.

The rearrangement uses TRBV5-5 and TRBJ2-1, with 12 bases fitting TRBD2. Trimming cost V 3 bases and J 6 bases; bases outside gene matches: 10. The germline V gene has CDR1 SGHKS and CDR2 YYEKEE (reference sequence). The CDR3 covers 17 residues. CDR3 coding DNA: TGTGCCAGCAGCTCAATAATACTAGCGGGGGGTGGCAATGAGCAGTTCTTC. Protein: CASSSIILAGGGNEQFF.

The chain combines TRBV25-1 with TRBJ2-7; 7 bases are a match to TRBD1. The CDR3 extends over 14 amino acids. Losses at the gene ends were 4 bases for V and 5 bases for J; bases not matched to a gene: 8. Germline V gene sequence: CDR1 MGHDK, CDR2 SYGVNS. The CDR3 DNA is TGTGCCAGCAGTGTAATGACAGGGACCGACGAGCAGTACTTC. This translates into CASSVMTGTDEQYF.